Listed here is a single TCR beta chain. Only in-frame clones appear in the TCRdb table, and some are missing; sequencing was by immunoSEQ multiplex PCR. The sample contains about 99,000 clones, almost 95% of which appear only once. This entry is derived from a study of T cell changes during pregnancy in multiple sclerosis. The clonotype comes from a female donor with multiple sclerosis, enrolled in a pregnancy study. The sequencing here drew on peripheral blood, taken after pregnancy.

CDR3 DNA: TGTGCCAGCAGTGAAGGTTCGAGGGGGACAGGGCGCCAGCATTTT. Its protein product is CASSEGSRGTGRQHF. J is TRBJ1-5 and V is TRBV6-1, with 9 nucleotides matching TRBD1. Germline CDR1 and CDR2: MNHNS and SASEGT. The junction had 10 bases not matched to a gene; V was cut back by 1 base and J by 12 bases. CDR3 length equals 15 residues.